The 10 T cell receptor beta chains presented below share a single source sample, sequenced in a study of PD-1 blockade in classical Hodgkin lymphoma. Noted time point: cycle 4 day 1 (C4D1), after six to seven weeks of nivolumab. Every patient had relapsed following autologous stem cell transplantation, and cohorts differed in brentuximab vedotin exposure. Repertoires were generated with immunoSEQ multiplex PCR, while TCRdb's copy carries only in-frame clones and drops some. The table has roughly 50,000 clones, around 87% seen once. This sample comprised peripheral blood mononuclear cells (PBMCs), obtained before the fourth cycle of nivolumab. The receptors stem from a human donor with classical Hodgkin lymphoma.

This clone has a single count. The CDR3 loop reads CASSWEKTGTLEAFF. In nucleotides, the CDR3 is TGTGCCAGCAGCTGGGAAAAGACTGGCACCCTTGAAGCTTTCTTT. This sequence joins TRBV7-9 and TRBJ1-1; D not certain. Per the germline V gene, CDR1 is SEHNR and CDR2 is FQNEAQ (reference sequence). Trimming removed 4 bases from V and 7 bases from J, with 19 bases in between. This CDR3 is 15 amino acids long.

The chain combines TRBV5-6 with TRBJ1-1, with 8 positions matching TRBD1. The CDR3 spans 14 residues. CDR1 and CDR2 (germline): SGHDT, YYEEEE. V lost 7 bases and J lost 3; bases outside the gene matches: 8. This chain's CDR3 is CASDLGQGYTEAFF. As DNA, the CDR3 is TGTGCCAGCGACCTAGGACAGGGTTACACTGAAGCTTTCTTT. Supplemented by reference TRBV5-6 and TRBJ1-1, the full variable domain reads DAGVTQSPTHLIKTRGQQVTLRCSPKSGHDTVSWYQQALGQGPQFIFQYYEEEERQRGNFPDRFSGHQFPNYSSELNVNALLLGDSALYLCASDLGQGYTEAFFGQGTRLTVV.

The chain uses TRBV4-1 and TRBJ2-3, with 9 bases that match TRBD2. Germline loops: CDR1 MGHRA, CDR2 YSYEKL. The ends lost 0 bases at V and 5 bases at J; junction bases unmatched: 18. This CDR3 region has 20 residues. CDR3 sequence reads: CASSQDLLAGGGVFGDTQYF. CDR3 sequence (DNA): TGCGCCAGCAGCCAAGATCTGTTGGCGGGAGGGGGAGTTTTTGGAGATACGCAGTATTTT.

This clone was counted a single time. The chain is built from TRBV28 and TRBJ1-4; tentative D call: TRBD1 (5 bases). This CDR3 comprises 11 residues. Germline V CDR1 and CDR2: MDHEN, SYDVKM. Trimming shortened V by 8 bases and J by 7 bases, and 8 bases separated the two germline ends. CDR3 in DNA: TGTGCCAGCGGGGGGGGTGAAAAACTGTTTTTT. Amino acids: CASGGGEKLFF.

This rearrangement joins TRBV6-1 to TRBJ1-5, with 7 positions matching TRBD1. Trimming cost V 3 bases and J 7 bases; bases outside gene matches: 6. The germline V gene has CDR1 MNHNS and CDR2 SASEGT. This CDR3 contains 14 residues. CDR3 bases: TGTGCCAGCAGTGATAACAGGGGTCGCCAGCCCCAGCATTTT. Encoded protein: CASSDNRGRQPQHF.

The DNA for the CDR3 is TGTGCCAGCAGCCATGGGACTAGCGTACCATCCTACGAGCAGTACTTC. It yields the protein CASSHGTSVPSYEQYF. This chain joins TRBV4-2 and TRBJ2-7, with TRBD2 matching over 10 bases. Trimming removed 3 bases from V and 1 base from J; junction bases left unmatched: 6. The germline V gene has CDR1 LGHNA and CDR2 YNFKEQ. The CDR3 runs 16 residues.

The chain carries TRBV30 and TRBJ1-5; D not resolved. The CDR3 is 13 residues long. Trimming left V 2 bases short and J 5 bases short, with 10 bases between. Germline values: CDR1 GTSNPN, CDR2 SVGIG (reference sequence). For the CDR3, the DNA is TGTGCCTGGAGTCGAGACCGTGATCAGCCCCAGCATTTT. Translated: CAWSRDRDQPQHF.

The chain uses TRBV6-5 and TRBJ2-2, with 10 bases lining up with TRBD2. Germline assignment: CDR1 MNHEY and CDR2 SVGAGI. The CDR3 has 15 amino acids. V shed 8 bases, J shed 8 bases, and the junction held 11 bases outside the gene matches. The CDR3 loop reads CASGQSGRAFGELFF. CDR3 bases: TGTGCCAGCGGACAGAGCGGGAGGGCCTTTGGGGAGCTGTTTTTT.

The rearrangement uses TRBV27 and TRBJ2-5, with 9 bases matching TRBD1. This CDR3 spans 17 amino acids. Germline CDR1 reads MNHEY; CDR2 reads SMNVEV (reference sequence). V lost 5 bases to trimming and J lost 5 bases; unmatched junction nucleotides: 15. The CDR3 DNA reads as TGTGCCAGCAGTCCCCGAGGAACAGGGGGCGTAGGGGAGACCCAGTACTTC. It translates to CASSPRGTGGVGETQYF.

J is TRBJ1-2 and V is TRBV30; a weak D match, TRBD1 (6 bases). Per germline, CDR1 GTSNPN and CDR2 SVGIG (reference sequence). This CDR3 has 16 amino acids. V lost 0 bases to trimming and J lost 4 bases, with 18 bases between them. CDR3: CAWSVTKGGGGYGYTF. In nucleotides, the CDR3 is TGTGCCTGGAGTGTAACTAAGGGGGGTGGAGGCTATGGCTACACCTTC.